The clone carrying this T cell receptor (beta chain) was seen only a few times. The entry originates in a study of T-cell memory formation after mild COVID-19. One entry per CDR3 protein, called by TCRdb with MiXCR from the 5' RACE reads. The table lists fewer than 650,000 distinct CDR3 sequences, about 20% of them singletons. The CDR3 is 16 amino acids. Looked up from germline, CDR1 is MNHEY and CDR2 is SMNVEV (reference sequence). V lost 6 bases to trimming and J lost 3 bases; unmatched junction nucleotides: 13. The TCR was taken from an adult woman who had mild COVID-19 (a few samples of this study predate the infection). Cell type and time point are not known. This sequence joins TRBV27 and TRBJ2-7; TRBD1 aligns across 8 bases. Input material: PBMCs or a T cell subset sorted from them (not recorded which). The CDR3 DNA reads TGTGCCAGCAGGCGAACCACCGGGACAGGCTACTACGAGCAGTACTTC. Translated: CASRRTTGTGYYEQYF.